This T cell receptor beta chain was sequenced in a study of cytomegalovirus exposure and HLA in healthy donors. General observations from the study: Later work showed greater clonal expansion in HLA-associated TCR beta chains than in equally common others. A later analysis found TCR association rates differed by HLA locus, highest for DRB1 and lowest for HLA-C.

As regards this clone: What it recognizes is unknown.

The PCR employed 60 Vbeta primers together with 13 Jbeta primers. Generated by immunoSEQ multiplex PCR, the TCRdb table keeps only in-frame clones and is missing some. Here the sample spans 150,000 to 200,000 clones, more than 75% being singletons. The V end lost 6 bases, the J end lost 0 bases, and 6 bases lay between the germline ends. Per germline, CDR1 MNHEY and CDR2 SVGAGI. This CDR3 region has 14 residues. The sample was PBMCs. This sequence was found in a man younger than 30 in good health and CMV-seropositive. The chain is built from TRBV6-5 and TRBJ1-6; D uncertain. Here the CDR3 reads CASRTSSYNSPLHF. CDR3 coding DNA: TGTGCCAGCAGAACAAGCTCCTATAATTCACCCCTCCACTTT.